The 19 T cell receptor beta chains below all came from one sample that was sequenced in a study of T cell changes during pregnancy in multiple sclerosis. The data were produced by immunoSEQ multiplex PCR, yet TCRdb's version contains in-frame clones alone and is incomplete. The table lists some 50,000 clones, approximately 95% of them singletons. The specimen comprised CD8+ T cells from peripheral blood mononuclear cells, sampled in the first trimester of pregnancy. Receptors were obtained from a female donor with multiple sclerosis, enrolled in a pregnancy study.

J is TRBJ1-1 and V is TRBV29-1; D may be TRBD1 (6 bases). V was clipped by 6 bases and J by 6 bases, with 14 bases between them. CDR3 size: 12 residues. Germline V gene sequence: CDR1 SQVTM, CDR2 ANQGSEA. CDR3 protein: CSVLPAGAEAFF. CDR3 bases: TGCAGCGTCCTCCCGGCAGGGGCTGAAGCTTTCTTT.

The chain uses TRBV7-9 and TRBJ1-3; D unclear. V was trimmed by 2 bases and J by 0 bases, leaving 14 bases between them. The CDR3 runs to 17 residues. Germline V gene lookup returns CDR1 SEHNR and CDR2 FQNEAQ (reference sequence). The CDR3 bases are TGTGCCAGCAGCTTAAGTTCCAGCGCGTACTCTGGAAACACCATATATTTT. Translation: CASSLSSSAYSGNTIYF.

The gene calls are TRBV11-2 and TRBJ2-3; the match to TRBD2 covers 8 bases. J gave up 3 bases and V 6 bases, and 11 bases lay outside the gene matches. Germline CDR1 is SGHAT and CDR2 is FQNNGV. The CDR3 length is 16 residues. The CDR3 coding sequence is TGTGCCAGCAGTCTCGGTTACAGCGGGAGAACAGATACGCAGTATTTT. It specifies CASSLGYSGRTDTQYF. The full variable domain, completed using reference TRBV11-2 and TRBJ2-3, is EAGVAQSPRYKIIEKRQSVAFWCNPISGHATLYWYQQILGQGPKLLIQFQNNGVVDDSQLPKDRFSAERLKGVDSTLKIQPAKLEDSAVYLCASSLGYSGRTDTQYFGPGTRLTVL.

V and J are TRBV2 and TRBJ2-1; 10 nucleotides agree with TRBD2. The CDR3 extends over 14 amino acids. CDR1 and CDR2 (germline): SNHLY, FYNNEI. The ends lost 5 bases at V and 8 bases at J; junction bases unmatched: 6. The CDR3 spells CASSIAGGFDEQFF. CDR3 DNA: TGTGCCAGCAGTATAGCGGGAGGTTTCGATGAGCAGTTCTTC.

The DNA for the CDR3 is TGTGCTAGTGGTGGTGACACATACAATGAGCAGTTCTTC. Its translation: CASGGDTYNEQFF. The rearrangement links TRBV12-5 to TRBJ2-1; D unclear. Germline loops: CDR1 LGHNT, CDR2 FRNRAP. The CDR3 has 13 amino acids. The germline V and J ends were trimmed by 5 bases and 4 bases, with 9 bases remaining between them.

Notes on this clone: Other DNA sequences from this sample encode an identical CDR3 as well. The rearrangement uses TRBV27 and TRBJ1-1, with 7 bases that match TRBD1. Germline V gene data show CDR1 as MNHEY and CDR2 as SMNVEV (reference sequence). The CDR3 has 13 residues. V shed 2 bases and J 5 bases; nucleotides not matched to a gene: 2. The CDR3 loop reads CASSLDRATEAFF. CDR3 DNA sequence: TGTGCCAGCAGTTTAGACAGGGCAACTGAAGCTTTCTTT.

The CDR3 nucleotides are TGTGCCAGCAGTCACAGTGCCTTCAGCACAGATACGCAGTATTTT. It translates to CASSHSAFSTDTQYF. The chain couples TRBV6-5 to TRBJ2-3; D remains unclear. This CDR3 spans 15 amino acids. The V end lost 5 bases, the J end lost 0 bases, and 12 bases lay between the germline ends. Germline V gives CDR1 MNHEY, CDR2 SVGAGI.

The V gene is TRBV10-3, the J gene TRBJ1-1; D uncertain. CDR1 is ENHRY, CDR2 SYGVKD, per germline. The CDR3 covers 14 residues. V was cut by 0 bases and J by 1 base, with 6 bases left in between. DNA for the CDR3: TGTGCCATCAGTGAGTCGTGGGCGAACACTGAAGCTTTCTTT. It yields the protein CAISESWANTEAFF.

J is TRBJ2-7 and V is TRBV5-5, with TRBD1 identical over 7 bases. The germline gives CDR1 SGHKS, CDR2 YYEKEE (reference sequence). Losses at the gene ends were 2 bases for V and 1 base for J; bases not matched to a gene: 9. The CDR3 length is 16 residues. The CDR3 sequence: CASSFTRDRRSYEQYF. The CDR3 DNA reads TGTGCCAGCAGCTTTACCCGGGACAGACGATCCTACGAGCAGTACTTC.

This chain connects TRBV7-9 to TRBJ2-2; D is uncertain. The germline gives CDR1 SEHNR, CDR2 FQNEAQ (reference sequence). Trimming removed 1 base from V and 3 bases from J, with 6 bases in between. The CDR3 extends over 14 amino acids. The CDR3 loop reads CASSLGTDTGELFF. In DNA, the CDR3 is TGTGCCAGCAGCTTAGGAACAGACACCGGGGAGCTGTTTTTT.

The count of this clone is one. The V gene is TRBV30, the J gene TRBJ1-1; no definite D call. The CDR3 contains 14 residues. Trimming shortened V by 0 bases and J by 1 base, and 9 bases separated the two germline ends. Germline assignment: CDR1 GTSNPN and CDR2 SVGIG (reference sequence). CDR3 nucleotides: TGTGCCTGGAGTGTACTCCAGGCGAACACTGAAGCTTTCTTT. Translated, it gives CAWSVLQANTEAFF.

The chain links TRBV4-3 to TRBJ1-1, with D possibly being TRBD1 (5 bases). The CDR3 loop spans 13 amino acids. The germline V gene has CDR1 LGHNA and CDR2 YSLEER. Trimming cost V 3 bases and J 11 bases, with 16 bases left between them. In DNA form, the CDR3 reads TGCGCCAGCAGCCAGGACCCGTTCCGGGGGGCTTTCTTT. This sequence encodes CASSQDPFRGAFF.

The CDR3: CASSIGGSEQFF. For the CDR3, the DNA is TGTGCCAGTAGTATAGGCGGCAGTGAGCAGTTCTTC. The J gene is TRBJ2-1, the V gene TRBV19, with unresolved D. CDR1 and CDR2 from the germline V gene are LNHDA and SQIVND (reference sequence). The V end lost 1 base, the J end lost 9 bases, and 7 bases lay between the germline ends. CDR3 length: 12 amino acids.

The chain carries TRBV9 and TRBJ1-2; D unresolved. This CDR3 is built from 16 residues. From germline, CDR1 is SGDLS and CDR2 YYNGEE. Trimming removed 3 bases at V and 2 bases at J, with 17 bases between. CDR3 protein: CASSGPGGNMNYGYTF. In DNA, the CDR3 is TGTGCCAGCAGCGGTCCGGGAGGTAACATGAACTATGGCTACACCTTC.

This chain uses TRBV27 with TRBJ2-7; D is unclear. The germline V gene encodes CDR1 MNHEY and CDR2 SMNVEV (reference sequence). The CDR3 has 13 amino acids. Trimming pared 5 bases from V and 7 bases from J, leaving 15 bases between. Written as DNA, the CDR3 is TGTGCCAGCAGTCCACGACTGGCTCGGGAGCAGTACTTC. It is translated as CASSPRLAREQYF.

The chain has TRBV27 and TRBJ1-3; D gene uncertain. Trimming stripped 6 bases from V and 0 bases from J, with 9 bases between. CDR3 length: 14 residues. Per germline, CDR1 MNHEY and CDR2 SMNVEV (reference sequence). The CDR3 region is CASSGGSSGNTIYF. CDR3 sequence (DNA): TGTGCCAGCAGCGGCGGGAGCTCTGGAAACACCATATATTTT.

This chain joins TRBV29-1 and TRBJ2-5, with TRBD2 identical over 13 bases. Per germline, CDR1 SQVTM and CDR2 ANQGSEA. Trimming removed 3 bases from V and 4 bases from J; junction bases left unmatched: 2. This CDR3 has 14 amino acids. The CDR3 region is CSVDGLAGVETQYF. CDR3 DNA: TGCAGCGTTGACGGACTAGCGGGAGTAGAGACCCAGTACTTC.

V gene TRBV4-1 combines with J gene TRBJ2-1, with TRBD2 as a possible D gene (7 bases). V lost 2 bases and J lost 4, with 15 bases in between. CDR1 and CDR2 (germline): MGHRA, YSYEKL. The CDR3 has 16 amino acids. CDR3 in amino acids: CASSQRLGGRYNEQFF. CDR3 DNA: TGCGCCAGCAGCCAAAGGCTCGGGGGGCGGTACAATGAGCAGTTCTTC.

The CDR3 here is CASSPKTDRNEQFF. The CDR3 nucleotides read TGTGCCAGCAGCCCCAAGACGGACAGGAATGAGCAGTTCTTC. V and J are TRBV7-9 and TRBJ2-1, with 7 bases identical to TRBD1. The CDR3 spans 14 residues. The V gene end was trimmed by 5 bases and the J gene end by 7 bases; junction bases not matched to a gene: 8. The germline gives CDR1 SEHNR, CDR2 FQNEAQ (reference sequence).